This TCR beta chain stems from a study of cytomegalovirus exposure and HLA in healthy donors. About this clone itself: Its antigen is as yet unknown.

General study points: Three CMV-associated chains proved CMV antigen-specific in vitro. Later genetic work tied a missense DCLRE1C variant to beta-chain V and J trimming. The authors enumerated 150 to 200 TCR beta chains as linked to cytomegalovirus.

Germline V lookup: CDR1 SGDLS, CDR2 YYNGEE. Trimming pared 3 bases from V and 4 bases from J, leaving 13 bases between. The CDR3 runs 14 residues. Primers for the PCR totalled 60 Vbeta and 13 Jbeta. Sequencing used immunoSEQ multiplex PCR; TCRdb keeps in-frame clones, though not all of them. The repertoire consists of about 170,000 clones, with around 77% occurring once and the leading ten covering 1%. This clonotype originated in a woman in her 50s in good health and CMV-seropositive. Sample: PBMCs. V is TRBV9 and J is TRBJ2-5; a weak D match, TRBD1 (5 bases). CDR3 DNA sequence: TGTGCCAGCAGCGACACGACAGCTGGAGAGACCCAGTACTTC. As protein: CASSDTTAGETQYF. The full variable domain, in which reference TRBV9 and TRBJ2-5 provide the parts outside the CDR3, is DSGVTQTPKHLITATGQRVTLRCSPRSGDLSVYWYQQSLDQGLQFLIQYYNGEERAKGNILERFSAQQFPDLHSELNLSSLELGDSALYFCASSDTTAGETQYFGPGTRLLVL.